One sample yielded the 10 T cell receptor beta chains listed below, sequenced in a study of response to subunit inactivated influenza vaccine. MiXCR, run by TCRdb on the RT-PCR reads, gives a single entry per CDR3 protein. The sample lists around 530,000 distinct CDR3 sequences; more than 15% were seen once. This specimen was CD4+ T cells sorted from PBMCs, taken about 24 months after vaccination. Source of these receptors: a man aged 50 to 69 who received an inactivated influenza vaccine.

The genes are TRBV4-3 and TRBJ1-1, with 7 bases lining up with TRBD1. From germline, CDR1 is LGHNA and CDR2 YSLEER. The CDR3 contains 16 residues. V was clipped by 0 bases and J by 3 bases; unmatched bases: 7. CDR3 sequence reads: CASSQDYDREHTEAFF. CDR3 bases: TGCGCCAGCAGCCAAGATTACGACAGGGAGCACACTGAAGCTTTCTTT.

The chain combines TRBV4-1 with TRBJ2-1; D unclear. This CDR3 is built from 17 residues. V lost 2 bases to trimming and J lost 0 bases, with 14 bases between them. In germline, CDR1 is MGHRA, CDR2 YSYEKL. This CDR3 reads CASSQCKVRSSYNEQFF. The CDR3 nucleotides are TGCGCCAGCAGCCAATGCAAGGTAAGGAGCTCCTACAATGAGCAGTTCTTC.

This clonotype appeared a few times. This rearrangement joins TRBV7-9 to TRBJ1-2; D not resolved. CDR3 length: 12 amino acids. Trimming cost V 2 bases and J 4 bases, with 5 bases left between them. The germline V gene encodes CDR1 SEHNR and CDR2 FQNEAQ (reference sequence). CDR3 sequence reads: CASSLTAYGYTF. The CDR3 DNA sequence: TGTGCCAGCAGCTTAACAGCCTATGGCTACACCTTC.

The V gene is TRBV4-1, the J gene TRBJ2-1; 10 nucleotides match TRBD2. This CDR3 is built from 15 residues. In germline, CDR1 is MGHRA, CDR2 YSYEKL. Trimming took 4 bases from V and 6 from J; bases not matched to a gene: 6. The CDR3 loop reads CASSPLERGGNEQFF. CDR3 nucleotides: TGCGCCAGCAGCCCCCTCGAGCGGGGGGGCAATGAGCAGTTCTTC.

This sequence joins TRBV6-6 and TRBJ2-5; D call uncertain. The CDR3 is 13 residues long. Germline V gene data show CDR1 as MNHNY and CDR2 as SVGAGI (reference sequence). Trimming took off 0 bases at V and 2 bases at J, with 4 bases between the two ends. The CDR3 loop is CASSYSSQETQYF. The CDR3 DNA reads TGTGCCAGCAGTTACTCGAGTCAAGAGACCCAGTACTTC.

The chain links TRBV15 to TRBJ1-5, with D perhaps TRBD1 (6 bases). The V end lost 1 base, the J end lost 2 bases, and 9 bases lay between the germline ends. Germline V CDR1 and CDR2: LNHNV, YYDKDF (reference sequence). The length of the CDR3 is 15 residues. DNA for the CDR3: TGTGCCACCAGCAGAGTAGGGGGAGGCAATCAGCCCCAGCATTTT. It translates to CATSRVGGGNQPQHF.

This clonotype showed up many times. The CDR3 sequence is CASSQGAGTYEQYF. In nucleotides, the CDR3 is TGCGCCAGCAGCCAAGGGGCAGGGACCTACGAGCAGTACTTC. The rearrangement links TRBV4-1 to TRBJ2-7; D may be TRBD1 (5 bases). The CDR3 contains 14 residues. Germline lookup yields CDR1 MGHRA and CDR2 YSYEKL. Trimming stripped 1 base from V and 2 bases from J, with 9 bases between.

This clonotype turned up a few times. In nucleotides, the CDR3 is TGTGCCAGCAGCTCCACTAGCGGGTTTATAAATGAGCAGTTCTTC. It yields the protein CASSSTSGFINEQFF. The rearrangement uses TRBV7-9 and TRBJ2-1, with 9 bases matching TRBD2. The germline gives CDR1 SEHNR, CDR2 FQNEAQ (reference sequence). V shed 4 bases and J 7 bases; nucleotides not matched to a gene: 8. CDR3 length equals 15 residues.

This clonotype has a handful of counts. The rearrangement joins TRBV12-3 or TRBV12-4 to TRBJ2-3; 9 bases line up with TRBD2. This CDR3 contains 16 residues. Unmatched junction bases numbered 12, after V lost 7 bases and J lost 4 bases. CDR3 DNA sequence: TGTGCCAGCATCCGGGCTAGGACTAGCGATCCAGATACGCAGTATTTT. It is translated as CASIRARTSDPDTQYF.

Written as DNA, the CDR3 is TGTGCCAGCAGAAAGGTTAGCACAGATACGCAGTATTTT. This translates into CASRKVSTDTQYF. The rearrangement uses TRBV6-2 or TRBV6-3 and TRBJ2-3; D unresolved. In germline, CDR1 is MNHEY, CDR2 SVGEGT. This CDR3 spans 13 amino acids. The V and J ends lost 6 bases and 0 bases respectively, with 7 bases between them.